Listed below are T cell receptor beta chains from one sample, sequenced in a study of T cell responses to AZD1222 COVID-19 vaccine. Clones were sequenced by immunoSEQ multiplex PCR, and TCRdb holds only the in-frame ones, with some missing. The sample lists roughly 93,000 clones; about 86% were seen once. Material: peripheral blood, obtained on day 0 of AZD1222 vaccination. The receptors were sampled from an adult in good health. Both conserved end residues are part of each CDR3. The order of the fields is clone size, J gene, D gene, V gene, CDR3 protein, CDR3 DNA. D genes are given only for firm matches. Not every row has a clone size; where given, it reads once, few, many or a size class.

clone_size: few
j_call: TRBJ1-3
d_call: NA
v_call: TRBV11-3
cdr3_aa: CASSSSYTIYF
cdr3_nt: TGTGCCAGCAGCTCCAGCTACACCATATATTTT

clone_size: NA
j_call: TRBJ2-3
d_call: NA
v_call: TRBV25-1
cdr3_aa: CASSVASGTDTQYF
cdr3_nt: TGTGCCAGCAGTGTTGCTAGCGGCACAGATACGCAGTATTTT

clone_size: once
j_call: TRBJ2-1
d_call: NA
v_call: TRBV7-9
cdr3_aa: CASSSGRLPNEQFF
cdr3_nt: TGTGCCAGCAGCTCCGGCAGACTCCCCAATGAGCAGTTCTTC

clone_size: NA
j_call: TRBJ2-4
d_call: NA
v_call: TRBV6-5
cdr3_aa: CASSYSQGNIQYF
cdr3_nt: TGTGCCAGCAGTTACTCCCAGGGAAACATTCAGTACTTC

clone_size: NA
j_call: TRBJ2-3
d_call: TRBD2
v_call: TRBV6-1
cdr3_aa: CASSVLGGFLEDTQYF
cdr3_nt: TGTGCCAGCAGTGTTTTGGGAGGGTTTCTCGAAGATACGCAGTATTTT

clone_size: NA
j_call: TRBJ1-3
d_call: TRBD1
v_call: TRBV6-5
cdr3_aa: CATLAGGTGNTIYF
cdr3_nt: TGTGCCACCCTAGCAGGGGGCACGGGAAACACCATATATTTT

clone_size: NA
j_call: TRBJ2-1
d_call: NA
v_call: TRBV6-1
cdr3_aa: CASSDLAGSYNEQFF
cdr3_nt: TGTGCCAGCAGTGATCTTGCAGGAAGCTACAATGAGCAGTTCTTC

clone_size: NA
j_call: TRBJ1-5
d_call: TRBD1
v_call: TRBV30
cdr3_aa: CAWSDNRGFWQPQHF
cdr3_nt: TGTGCCTGGAGTGATAACAGGGGGTTTTGGCAGCCCCAGCATTTT

clone_size: NA
j_call: TRBJ1-1
d_call: NA
v_call: TRBV10-3
cdr3_aa: CATQRGPNTEAFF
cdr3_nt: TGTGCCACCCAGAGGGGACCGAACACTGAAGCTTTCTTT

clone_size: NA
j_call: TRBJ1-3
d_call: NA
v_call: TRBV15
cdr3_aa: CATSRAGAGGGNTIYF
cdr3_nt: TGTGCCACCAGCAGAGCCGGGGCTGGGGGTGGAAACACCATATATTTT

clone_size: NA
j_call: TRBJ1-6
d_call: TRBD1
v_call: TRBV4-3
cdr3_aa: CASSQVAGTGGSPLHF
cdr3_nt: TGCGCCAGCAGCCAAGTCGCCGGGACAGGGGGGTCACCCCTCCACTTT

clone_size: few
j_call: TRBJ1-2
d_call: NA
v_call: TRBV27
cdr3_aa: CASSLSVGGGYTF
cdr3_nt: TGTGCCAGCAGTTTATCGGTGGGTGGCGGCTACACCTTC

clone_size: NA
j_call: TRBJ1-2
d_call: NA
v_call: TRBV18
cdr3_aa: CASSPPVSKRGSNYGYTF
cdr3_nt: TGTGCCAGCTCACCACCCGTCTCGAAGCGGGGTTCCAACTATGGCTACACCTTC

clone_size: few
j_call: TRBJ1-2
d_call: TRBD1
v_call: TRBV5-4
cdr3_aa: CASSWTGLDSGYTF
cdr3_nt: TGTGCCAGCAGCTGGACAGGGCTCGACAGTGGCTACACCTTC

clone_size: few
j_call: TRBJ1-4
d_call: NA
v_call: TRBV30
cdr3_aa: CAWSVVKEKLFF
cdr3_nt: TGTGCCTGGAGTGTAGTTAAGGAAAAACTGTTTTTT

clone_size: NA
j_call: TRBJ1-6
d_call: NA
v_call: TRBV10-3
cdr3_aa: CAISEDQSYNSPLHF
cdr3_nt: TGTGCCATCAGTGAGGACCAATCCTATAATTCACCCCTCCACTTT

clone_size: once
j_call: TRBJ1-1
d_call: NA
v_call: TRBV4-1
cdr3_aa: CASSLGAGPGGTEAFF
cdr3_nt: TGCGCCAGCAGCCTCGGAGCTGGCCCCGGGGGGACTGAAGCTTTCTTT

clone_size: NA
j_call: TRBJ2-3
d_call: NA
v_call: TRBV5-8
cdr3_aa: CASSLFTDTQYF
cdr3_nt: TGTGCCAGCAGCTTGTTTACAGATACGCAGTATTTT

clone_size: NA
j_call: TRBJ1-2
d_call: TRBD1
v_call: TRBV9
cdr3_aa: CASSVGPGRGSDYTF
cdr3_nt: TGTGCCAGCAGCGTAGGGCCCGGCAGGGGGTCCGACTACACCTTC

clone_size: few
j_call: TRBJ1-2
d_call: NA
v_call: TRBV2
cdr3_aa: CASNNGGFLGGYTF
cdr3_nt: TGTGCCAGCAACAATGGCGGGTTTCTCGGTGGCTACACCTTC

clone_size: NA
j_call: TRBJ1-4
d_call: NA
v_call: TRBV12-5
cdr3_aa: CASGREGNEKLFF
cdr3_nt: TGTGCTAGTGGCCGGGAGGGTAATGAAAAACTGTTTTTT

clone_size: NA
j_call: TRBJ1-2
d_call: NA
v_call: TRBV6-2/TRBV6-3
cdr3_aa: CASSLQGGWSGYTF
cdr3_nt: TGTGCCAGCAGTTTACAGGGAGGTTGGAGTGGCTACACCTTC

clone_size: few
j_call: TRBJ2-7
d_call: NA
v_call: TRBV6-2/TRBV6-3
cdr3_aa: CASSYSADPSRDTTREQYF
cdr3_nt: TGTGCCAGCAGTTACAGTGCCGACCCTTCCCGGGACACCACCCGGGAGCAGTACTTC

clone_size: NA
j_call: TRBJ2-1
d_call: TRBD2
v_call: TRBV6-4
cdr3_aa: CASSLSGRRDNEQFF
cdr3_nt: TGTGCCAGCAGCCTAAGCGGGAGGAGGGACAATGAGCAGTTCTTC

clone_size: NA
j_call: TRBJ2-4
d_call: NA
v_call: TRBV30
cdr3_aa: CAWSGPTLAKNIQYF
cdr3_nt: TGTGCCTGGAGTGGTCCCACTTTAGCCAAAAACATTCAGTACTTC

clone_size: few
j_call: TRBJ2-1
d_call: TRBD1
v_call: TRBV4-1
cdr3_aa: CASSHGQDNEQFF
cdr3_nt: TGCGCCAGCAGCCACGGACAGGACAATGAGCAGTTCTTC